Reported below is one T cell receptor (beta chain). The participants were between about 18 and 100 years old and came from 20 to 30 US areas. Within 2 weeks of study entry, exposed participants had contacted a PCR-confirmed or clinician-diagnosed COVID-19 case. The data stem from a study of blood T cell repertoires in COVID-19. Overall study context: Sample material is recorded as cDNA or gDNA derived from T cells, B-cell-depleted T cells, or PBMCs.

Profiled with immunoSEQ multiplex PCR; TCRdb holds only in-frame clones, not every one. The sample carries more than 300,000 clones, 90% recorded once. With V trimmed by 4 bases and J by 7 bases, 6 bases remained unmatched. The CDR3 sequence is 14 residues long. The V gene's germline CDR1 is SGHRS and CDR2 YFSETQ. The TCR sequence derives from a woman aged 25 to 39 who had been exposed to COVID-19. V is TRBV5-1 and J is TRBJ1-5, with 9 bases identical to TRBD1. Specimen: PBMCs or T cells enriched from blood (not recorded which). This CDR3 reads CASSEGQGDQPQHF. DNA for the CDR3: TGCGCCAGCAGCGAGGGACAGGGAGACCAGCCCCAGCATTTT.